This is a list of T cell receptor beta chains from one sample in a study of cytomegalovirus exposure and HLA in healthy donors. The assay was immunoSEQ multiplex PCR, and TCRdb's table has in-frame clones only and misses some. This table holds 150,000 to 200,000 clones, over 75% found once. The sequenced sample consisted of PBMCs. These receptors all stem from a woman aged 45-60 years in good health and CMV-seropositive. CDR3s include the opening cysteine and the closing phenylalanine or tryptophan. D genes are given only for firm matches. Clone sizes are given selectively: once, few, many, or a class where the clone is expanded.

d_gene,j_gene,v_gene,len,abundance,CDR3aa,CDR3nt
NA,TRBJ2-7,TRBV2,12,NA,CASSVQLYEQYF,TGTGCCAGCAGTGTTCAGTTATACGAGCAGTACTTC
NA,TRBJ2-3,TRBV7-8,15,NA,CASSSRRLRADTQYF,TGTGCCAGCAGCTCAAGGCGACTACGGGCAGATACGCAGTATTTT
NA,TRBJ1-5,TRBV18,14,NA,CASSPALGGQPQHF,TGTGCCAGCTCACCGGCGCTCGGGGGTCAGCCCCAGCATTTT
NA,TRBJ1-5,TRBV7-2,14,NA,CASSLVTGVQPQHF,TGTGCCAGCAGCTTAGTTACGGGGGTCCAGCCCCAGCATTTT
NA,TRBJ2-7,TRBV20-1,11,NA,CSANSRSEQYF,TGCAGTGCCAACTCTAGGTCCGAGCAGTACTTC
NA,TRBJ2-7,TRBV5-6,13,NA,CASSLQGSYEQYF,TGTGCCAGCAGCTTGCAGGGATCCTACGAGCAGTACTTC
TRBD2,TRBJ2-1,TRBV7-8,16,few,CASAAIGSGRSYEQFF,TGTGCCAGCGCCGCTATTGGTAGCGGGAGGAGTTATGAGCAGTTCTTC
NA,TRBJ2-3,TRBV6-6,13,NA,CASSLLLTDTQYF,TGTGCCAGCAGTCTTCTCCTCACAGATACGCAGTATTTT
TRBD2,TRBJ2-1,TRBV15,15,NA,CATSRNSGSRNEQFF,TGTGCCACCAGCAGAAATAGCGGGAGTAGGAATGAGCAGTTCTTC
TRBD1,TRBJ1-2,TRBV28,13,NA,CASSPGGRYGYTF,TGTGCCAGCAGTCCAGGGGGCCGCTATGGCTACACCTTC
NA,TRBJ2-5,TRBV25-1,12,NA,CARSVYQETQYF,TGTGCCAGATCCGTTTACCAAGAGACCCAGTACTTC
TRBD1,TRBJ2-6,TRBV2,17,NA,CASSGRQGGSGANVLTF,TGTGCCAGCAGTGGTCGACAGGGGGGGTCGGGGGCCAACGTCCTGACTTTC
TRBD1,TRBJ1-5,TRBV5-1,14,few,CASSLQGSGQPQHF,TGCGCCAGCAGCTTACAGGGGTCCGGTCAGCCCCAGCATTTT
NA,TRBJ1-1,TRBV12-5,12,NA,CASGSGWTEAFF,TGTGCTAGTGGTTCCGGGTGGACTGAAGCTTTCTTT
NA,TRBJ2-5,TRBV7-2,14,few,CASSLARVGETQYF,TGTGCCAGCAGCTTAGCGAGGGTAGGAGAGACCCAGTACTTC
TRBD1,TRBJ2-1,TRBV2,15,NA,CASVWDSQSNNEQFF,TGTGCCAGCGTTTGGGACAGTCAGTCAAACAATGAGCAGTTCTTC
NA,TRBJ1-2,TRBV15,15,NA,CATQQGGDGISGYTF,TGTGCCACGCAGCAGGGAGGGGACGGGATATCTGGCTACACCTTC
NA,TRBJ1-2,TRBV9,14,NA,CASSAASRDYGYTF,TGTGCCAGCAGCGCCGCGTCCAGGGACTATGGCTACACCTTC
NA,TRBJ1-2,TRBV5-8,15,NA,CASKPTASGWYGYTF,TGTGCCAGCAAACCGACAGCTTCAGGGTGGTATGGCTACACCTTC
TRBD1,TRBJ2-1,TRBV23-1,17,once,CASSQIPPGQRSNEQFF,TGCGCCAGCAGTCAAATCCCGCCGGGACAGCGGTCTAATGAGCAGTTCTTC
TRBD2,TRBJ2-3,TRBV5-6,14,NA,CASSLVAGGDTQYF,TGTGCCAGCAGCTTGGTGGCGGGGGGAGATACGCAGTATTTT
NA,TRBJ1-6,TRBV14,15,few,CASSQGGGPNSPLHF,TGTGCCAGCAGCCAAGGTGGAGGACCCAATTCACCCCTCCACTTT
TRBD2,TRBJ2-3,TRBV7-2,17,NA,CASSPKTSGYDTDTQYF,TGTGCCAGCAGCCCAAAGACTAGCGGGTATGATACAGATACGCAGTATTTT
TRBD1,TRBJ1-2,TRBV28,16,few,CASSPRKGQGARGYTF,TGTGCCAGCAGTCCTAGAAAAGGACAGGGGGCTAGGGGCTACACCTTC
NA,TRBJ2-3,TRBV9,15,NA,CASSVGVGATDTQYF,TGTGCCAGCAGCGTAGGGGTGGGGGCCACAGATACGCAGTATTTT
NA,TRBJ1-5,TRBV6-1,15,NA,CASRARGYSNQPQHF,TGTGCCAGCAGGGCTAGGGGTTATAGCAATCAGCCCCAGCATTTT
TRBD1,TRBJ1-4,TRBV28,16,few,CASSSETGILFEKLFF,TGTGCCAGCAGTTCGGAGACAGGGATTTTATTCGAAAAACTGTTTTTT
TRBD2,TRBJ2-1,TRBV19,14,NA,CASRPRAGGDEQFF,TGTGCCAGTAGGCCGCGAGCGGGAGGCGATGAGCAGTTCTTC